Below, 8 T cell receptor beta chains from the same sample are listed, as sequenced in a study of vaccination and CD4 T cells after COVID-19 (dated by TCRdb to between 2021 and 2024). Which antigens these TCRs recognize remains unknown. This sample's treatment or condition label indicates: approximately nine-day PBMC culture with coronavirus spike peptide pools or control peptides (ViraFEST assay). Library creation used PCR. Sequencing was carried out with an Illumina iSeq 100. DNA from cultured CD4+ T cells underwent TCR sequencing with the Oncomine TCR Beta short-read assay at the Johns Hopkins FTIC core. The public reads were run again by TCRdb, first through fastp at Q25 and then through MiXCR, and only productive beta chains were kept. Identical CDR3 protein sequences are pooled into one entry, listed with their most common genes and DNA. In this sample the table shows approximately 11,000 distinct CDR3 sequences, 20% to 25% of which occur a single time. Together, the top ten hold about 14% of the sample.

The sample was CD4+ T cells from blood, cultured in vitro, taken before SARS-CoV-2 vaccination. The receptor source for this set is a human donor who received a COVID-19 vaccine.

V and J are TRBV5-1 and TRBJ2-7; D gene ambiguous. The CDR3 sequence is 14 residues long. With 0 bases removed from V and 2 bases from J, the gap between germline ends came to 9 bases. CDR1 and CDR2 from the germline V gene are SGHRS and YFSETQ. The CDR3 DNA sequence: TGCGCCAGCAGCTTGGGTTTAGGCCCCTACGAGCAGTACTTC. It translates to CASSLGLGPYEQYF. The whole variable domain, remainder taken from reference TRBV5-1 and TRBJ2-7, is KAGVTQTPRYLIKTRGQQVTLSCSPISGHRSVSWYQQTPGQGLQFLFEYFSETQRNKGNFPGRFSGRQFSNSRSEMNVSTLELGDSALYLCASSLGLGPYEQYFGPGTRLTVT.

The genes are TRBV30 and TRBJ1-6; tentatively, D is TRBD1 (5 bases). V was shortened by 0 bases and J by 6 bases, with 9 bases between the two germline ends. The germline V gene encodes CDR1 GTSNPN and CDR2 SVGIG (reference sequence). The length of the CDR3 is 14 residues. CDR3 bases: TGTGCCTGGAGTGTGAGGGGAGGTAATTCACCCCTCCACTTT. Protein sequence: CAWSVRGGNSPLHF.

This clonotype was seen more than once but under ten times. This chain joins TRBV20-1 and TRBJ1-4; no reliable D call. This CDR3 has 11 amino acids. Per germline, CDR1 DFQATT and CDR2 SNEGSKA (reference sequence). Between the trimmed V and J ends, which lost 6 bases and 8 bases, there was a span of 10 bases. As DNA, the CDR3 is TGCAGTGCAGGGTCGTACGAAAAACTGTTTTTT. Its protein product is CSAGSYEKLFF.

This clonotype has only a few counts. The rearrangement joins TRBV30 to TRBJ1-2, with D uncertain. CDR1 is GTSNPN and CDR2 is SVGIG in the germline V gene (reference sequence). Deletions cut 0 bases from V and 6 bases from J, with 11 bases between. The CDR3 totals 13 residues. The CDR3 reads CAWSVTLHDGYTF. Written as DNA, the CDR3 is TGTGCCTGGAGTGTAACTTTACACGATGGCTACACCTTC.

The CDR3 loop is CASSPLGQGPFGSPLHF. CDR3 DNA sequence: TGCGCCAGCAGCCCACTAGGACAGGGCCCCTTTGGATCACCCCTCCACTTT. V gene TRBV5-1 combines with J gene TRBJ1-6; TRBD1 aligns across 8 bases. CDR3 length: 17 residues. Germline CDR1 SGHRS, CDR2 YFSETQ. V shed 4 bases and J 10 bases; nucleotides not matched to a gene: 16.

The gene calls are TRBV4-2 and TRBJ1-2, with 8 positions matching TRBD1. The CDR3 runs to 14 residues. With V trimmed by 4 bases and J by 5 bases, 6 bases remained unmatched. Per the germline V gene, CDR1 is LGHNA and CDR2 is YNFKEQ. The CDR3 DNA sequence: TGTGCCAGCAGCCCCGGGACAGGAGATTATGGCTACACCTTC. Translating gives CASSPGTGDYGYTF.

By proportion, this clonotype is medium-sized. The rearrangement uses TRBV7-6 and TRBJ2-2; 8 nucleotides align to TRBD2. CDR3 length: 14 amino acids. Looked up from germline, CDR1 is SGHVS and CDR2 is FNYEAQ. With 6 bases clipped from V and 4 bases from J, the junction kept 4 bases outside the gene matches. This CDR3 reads CASRSSGGTGELFF. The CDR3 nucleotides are TGTGCCAGCAGGTCGAGCGGGGGCACCGGGGAGCTGTTTTTT.

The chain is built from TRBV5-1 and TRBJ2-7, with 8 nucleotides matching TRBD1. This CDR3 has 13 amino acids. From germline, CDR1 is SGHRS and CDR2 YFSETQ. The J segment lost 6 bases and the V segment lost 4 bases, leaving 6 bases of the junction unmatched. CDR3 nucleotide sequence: TGCGCCAGCAGCGGGGGGACAGGAGGCGAGCAGTACTTC. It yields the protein CASSGGTGGEQYF.